This TCR beta chain was found in a study of cytomegalovirus exposure and HLA in healthy donors. Study findings and constraints: Trimming of TCR beta V- and J-genes showed a link, identified in a later analysis, to a missense DCLRE1C variant.

Of note for this clone: Its antigen is undetermined.

Trimming stripped 5 bases from V and 6 bases from J, with 17 bases between. CDR1 is MDHEN, CDR2 SYDVKM, per germline. CDR3 size: 14 residues. The PCR ran on 60 Vbeta and 13 Jbeta primers. TCRdb's table, derived via immunoSEQ multiplex PCR, lists solely in-frame clones and lacks some. The data show roughly 160,000 clones, more than 70% seen once. This sequence originates from a man aged 25-40 years in good health and CMV-seronegative. Source material: PBMCs. The J gene is TRBJ2-7, the V gene TRBV28; possible D gene TRBD1, 8 bases. The CDR3 region has the DNA TGTGCCAGCAGTCTGGACAGGGAGGGCAGCGAGCAGTACTTC. Its translation: CASSLDREGSEQYF.